These T cell receptor beta chains were read from a single sample in a study of blood T cell repertoires in COVID-19. Data came from immunoSEQ multiplex PCR; TCRdb stores just in-frame clones and leaves some out. The sample has around 180,000 clones; approximately 78% are singletons. Sequenced input: peripheral blood. The receptors were sampled from a woman aged 80 or over with COVID-19, enrolled during active disease. Both conserved end residues are part of each CDR3. A D gene is named only where the DNA matches it firmly. Rows give clone size only sometimes, using once, few, many, or a class for an expanded clone.

V gene: TRBV7-2; clone size: -; J gene: TRBJ2-7; CDR3 length: 15; D gene: TRBD2; CDR3 DNA: TGTGCCAGCAGCGCCCTAGCGGGAGGAAGCTACGAGCAGTACTTC; CDR3 protein: CASSALAGGSYEQYF
V gene: TRBV19; clone size: few; J gene: TRBJ1-5; CDR3 length: 14; D gene: TRBD1; CDR3 DNA: TGTGCCAGTAGTAAGGACAGGAACTATCAGCCCCAGCATTTT; CDR3 protein: CASSKDRNYQPQHF
V gene: TRBV11-2; clone size: -; J gene: TRBJ2-7; CDR3 length: 15; D gene: -; CDR3 DNA: TGTGCCAGCAGCTTAGATCTAAGTCGGTACTACGAGCAGTACTTC; CDR3 protein: CASSLDLSRYYEQYF
V gene: TRBV27; clone size: -; J gene: TRBJ1-5; CDR3 length: 15; D gene: TRBD1; CDR3 DNA: TGTGCCAGCAGTTTTACAGGGGGGTACAATCAGCCCCAGCATTTT; CDR3 protein: CASSFTGGYNQPQHF
V gene: TRBV5-1; clone size: few; J gene: TRBJ2-1; CDR3 length: 14; D gene: TRBD2; CDR3 DNA: TGCGCCAGCAGCTTAAGCGGGAGTTACACTGAGCAGTTCTTC; CDR3 protein: CASSLSGSYTEQFF
V gene: TRBV2; clone size: -; J gene: TRBJ2-7; CDR3 length: 14; D gene: TRBD2; CDR3 DNA: TGTGCCAGCAGTCTAGGGACTAGCGGCTACGAGCAGTACTTC; CDR3 protein: CASSLGTSGYEQYF
V gene: TRBV2; clone size: -; J gene: TRBJ2-7; CDR3 length: 14; D gene: -; CDR3 DNA: TGTGCCAGCAGTGAATCCGGGAGCTCCTACGAGCAGTACTTC; CDR3 protein: CASSESGSSYEQYF
V gene: TRBV14; clone size: -; J gene: TRBJ2-5; CDR3 length: 16; D gene: TRBD2; CDR3 DNA: TGTGCCAGCAGCCAAACAAGATGGGAGGGCGGAGAGACCCAGTACTTC; CDR3 protein: CASSQTRWEGGETQYF
V gene: TRBV29-1; clone size: -; J gene: TRBJ2-3; CDR3 length: 14; D gene: TRBD1; CDR3 DNA: TGCAGCCTTCAAACAGGGGGTCTGGGAGATACGCAGTATTTT; CDR3 protein: CSLQTGGLGDTQYF
V gene: TRBV4-1; clone size: -; J gene: TRBJ2-1; CDR3 length: 16; D gene: TRBD1; CDR3 DNA: TGCGCCAGCAGCCACTTGAACAGGGGGGTTAACAATGAGCAGTTCTTC; CDR3 protein: CASSHLNRGVNNEQFF
V gene: TRBV2; clone size: -; J gene: TRBJ2-7; CDR3 length: 15; D gene: TRBD1; CDR3 DNA: TGTGCCAGCAGTGTGCTGACAGGGGGCGCAAACGAGCAGTACTTC; CDR3 protein: CASSVLTGGANEQYF
V gene: TRBV4-1; clone size: -; J gene: TRBJ1-4; CDR3 length: 16; D gene: -; CDR3 DNA: TGCGCCAGCAGCCAAGATGGGAGACGAGAAAGAGAAAAACTGTTTTTT; CDR3 protein: CASSQDGRREREKLFF
V gene: TRBV12-3/TRBV12-4; clone size: -; J gene: TRBJ2-1; CDR3 length: 11; D gene: TRBD2; CDR3 DNA: TGTGCCAGCAGCACTAGCGCTGAGCAGTTCTTC; CDR3 protein: CASSTSAEQFF
V gene: TRBV5-4; clone size: few; J gene: TRBJ2-1; CDR3 length: 14; D gene: TRBD1; CDR3 DNA: TGTGCCAGCAGTCCGGGACAGACATACAATGAGCAGTTCTTC; CDR3 protein: CASSPGQTYNEQFF
V gene: TRBV6-1; clone size: once; J gene: TRBJ2-4; CDR3 length: 19; D gene: TRBD2; CDR3 DNA: TGTGCCAGCAGTGAACTCCAGGCGGGAGGAGTGGCAACCAAAAACATTCAGTACTTC; CDR3 protein: CASSELQAGGVATKNIQYF
V gene: TRBV11-3; clone size: -; J gene: TRBJ2-5; CDR3 length: 17; D gene: -; CDR3 DNA: TGTGCCAGCAGCTTAACGTTTGGGGGGGGCAGGAAAGAGACCCAGTACTTC; CDR3 protein: CASSLTFGGGRKETQYF
V gene: TRBV28; clone size: -; J gene: TRBJ2-1; CDR3 length: 15; D gene: TRBD1; CDR3 DNA: TGTGCCAGCAACCCGACGGGGACAGTCAACGATGAGCAGTTCTTC; CDR3 protein: CASNPTGTVNDEQFF
V gene: TRBV19; clone size: few; J gene: TRBJ2-7; CDR3 length: 15; D gene: TRBD1; CDR3 DNA: TGTGCCAGTAGTCCAGGACAGGGGGCCGCGTACGAGCAGTACTTC; CDR3 protein: CASSPGQGAAYEQYF
V gene: TRBV6-5; clone size: -; J gene: TRBJ1-2; CDR3 length: 11; D gene: -; CDR3 DNA: TGTGCCAGCAGAAAGGGGGATGGCTACACCTTC; CDR3 protein: CASRKGDGYTF
V gene: TRBV9; clone size: once; J gene: TRBJ1-6; CDR3 length: 14; D gene: -; CDR3 DNA: TGTGCCAGCAGCGTAGCCGGGGTGGGTTCACCCCTCCACTTT; CDR3 protein: CASSVAGVGSPLHF
V gene: TRBV6-1; clone size: -; J gene: TRBJ1-5; CDR3 length: 14; D gene: TRBD1; CDR3 DNA: TGTGCCAGCAGTGAGCAGGGGGCTCATCAGCCCCAGCATTTT; CDR3 protein: CASSEQGAHQPQHF
V gene: TRBV6-4; clone size: -; J gene: TRBJ2-5; CDR3 length: 18; D gene: TRBD2; CDR3 DNA: TGTGCCAGCAGAGATTCCGGACTAGCGGGGGGGTACCAAGAGACCCAGTACTTC; CDR3 protein: CASRDSGLAGGYQETQYF
V gene: TRBV6-5; clone size: once; J gene: TRBJ1-2; CDR3 length: 14; D gene: TRBD1; CDR3 DNA: TGTGCCAGCAGTTTCTTGGACAGGGACTATGGCTACACCTTC; CDR3 protein: CASSFLDRDYGYTF
V gene: TRBV5-4; clone size: -; J gene: TRBJ2-1; CDR3 length: 16; D gene: TRBD2; CDR3 DNA: TGTGCCAGCAGCTTCGTCGGACTAGCCCGGAGCAATGAGCAGTTCTTC; CDR3 protein: CASSFVGLARSNEQFF
V gene: TRBV21-1; clone size: -; J gene: TRBJ1-1; CDR3 length: 17; D gene: -; CDR3 DNA: TGTGCCAGCAGCAAAGCAAGCTCACGGGGTGCGAACACTGAAGCTTTCTTT; CDR3 protein: CASSKASSRGANTEAFF
V gene: TRBV2; clone size: -; J gene: TRBJ1-4; CDR3 length: 14; D gene: -; CDR3 DNA: TGTGCCAGCGGATTCGCTCAGGGGTATGAAAAACTGTTTTTT; CDR3 protein: CASGFAQGYEKLFF
V gene: TRBV6-1; clone size: -; J gene: TRBJ2-6; CDR3 length: 20; D gene: TRBD1; CDR3 DNA: TGTGCCAGCAGTGAAGGTTTGAAGGGACAGGGAGTCTCTGGGGCCAACGTCCTGACTTTC; CDR3 protein: CASSEGLKGQGVSGANVLTF
V gene: TRBV5-1; clone size: few; J gene: TRBJ2-1; CDR3 length: 17; D gene: TRBD2; CDR3 DNA: TGCGCCAGCAGCCCCGGGACTAGCGGGAGATCCTACAATGAGCAGTTCTTC; CDR3 protein: CASSPGTSGRSYNEQFF
V gene: TRBV30; clone size: -; J gene: TRBJ1-2; CDR3 length: 15; D gene: TRBD1; CDR3 DNA: TGTGCCTGGAGTCCCTCTTACAGGGGGCTCTATGGCTACACCTTC; CDR3 protein: CAWSPSYRGLYGYTF
V gene: TRBV29-1; clone size: -; J gene: TRBJ2-1; CDR3 length: 10; D gene: -; CDR3 DNA: TGCAGCGCCGGGTCTAATGAGCAGTTCTTC; CDR3 protein: CSAGSNEQFF
V gene: TRBV6-5; clone size: -; J gene: TRBJ2-7; CDR3 length: 12; D gene: -; CDR3 DNA: TGTGCCAGCAGTAACCACCCCCGGGAGCAGTACTTC; CDR3 protein: CASSNHPREQYF
V gene: TRBV5-5; clone size: -; J gene: TRBJ2-1; CDR3 length: 15; D gene: TRBD2; CDR3 DNA: TGTGCCAGCAGAACTAGCGGGAGCGCCTACAATGAGCAGTTCTTC; CDR3 protein: CASRTSGSAYNEQFF
V gene: TRBV30; clone size: -; J gene: TRBJ2-7; CDR3 length: 13; D gene: TRBD1; CDR3 DNA: TGTGCCTGGAGTGCCAGACAGGGCGGCGAGCAGTACTTC; CDR3 protein: CAWSARQGGEQYF
V gene: TRBV6-5; clone size: -; J gene: TRBJ1-4; CDR3 length: 15; D gene: -; CDR3 DNA: TGTGCCAGCAGTTACTCGCTTCTAGGGGATGAAAAACTGTTTTTT; CDR3 protein: CASSYSLLGDEKLFF
V gene: TRBV18; clone size: -; J gene: TRBJ2-7; CDR3 length: 18; D gene: -; CDR3 DNA: TGTGCCAGCTCAGCATCCGGGGGTCCATTTGGGGGTTCCTACGAGCAGTACTTC; CDR3 protein: CASSASGGPFGGSYEQYF
V gene: TRBV5-5; clone size: -; J gene: TRBJ2-1; CDR3 length: 15; D gene: TRBD2; CDR3 DNA: TGTGCCAGCAGCTCCACTAGCGGGGGGGCCCATGAGCAGTTCTTC; CDR3 protein: CASSSTSGGAHEQFF
V gene: TRBV5-1; clone size: -; J gene: TRBJ2-5; CDR3 length: 17; D gene: TRBD2; CDR3 DNA: TGCGCCAGCAGCATCACCACAGCGGGAGCATCACAAGAGACCCAGTACTTC; CDR3 protein: CASSITTAGASQETQYF
V gene: TRBV5-1; clone size: few; J gene: TRBJ2-1; CDR3 length: 15; D gene: -; CDR3 DNA: TGCGCCAGCAGCTTGGAACTAGGGGGCTACAATGAGCAGTTCTTC; CDR3 protein: CASSLELGGYNEQFF
V gene: TRBV3-1/TRBV3-2; clone size: -; J gene: TRBJ2-2; CDR3 length: 15; D gene: -; CDR3 DNA: TGTGCCAGCCGGCGAATCGGAGGCGATTCCGGGGAGCTGTTTTTT; CDR3 protein: CASRRIGGDSGELFF
V gene: TRBV4-1; clone size: -; J gene: TRBJ2-1; CDR3 length: 15; D gene: TRBD1; CDR3 DNA: TGCGCCAGCAGCCAGGATGGACAGGGGGGTCGGGAGCAGTTCTTC; CDR3 protein: CASSQDGQGGREQFF